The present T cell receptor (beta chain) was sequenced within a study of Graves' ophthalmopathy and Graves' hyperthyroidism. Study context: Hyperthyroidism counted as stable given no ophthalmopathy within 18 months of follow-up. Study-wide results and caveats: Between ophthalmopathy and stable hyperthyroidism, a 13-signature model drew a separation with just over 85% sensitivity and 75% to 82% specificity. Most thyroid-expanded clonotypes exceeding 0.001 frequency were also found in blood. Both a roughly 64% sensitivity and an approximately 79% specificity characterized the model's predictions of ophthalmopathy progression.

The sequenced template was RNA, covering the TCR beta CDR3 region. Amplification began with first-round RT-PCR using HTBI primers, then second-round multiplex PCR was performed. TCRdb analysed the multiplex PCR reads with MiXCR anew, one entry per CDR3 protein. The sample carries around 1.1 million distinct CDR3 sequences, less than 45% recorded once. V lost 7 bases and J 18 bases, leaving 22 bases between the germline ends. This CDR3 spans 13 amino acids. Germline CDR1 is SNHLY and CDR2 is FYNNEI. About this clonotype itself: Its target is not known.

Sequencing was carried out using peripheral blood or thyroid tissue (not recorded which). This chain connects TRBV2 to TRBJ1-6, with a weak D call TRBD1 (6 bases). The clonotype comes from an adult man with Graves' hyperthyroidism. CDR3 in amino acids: CASTGQTGEVYHF. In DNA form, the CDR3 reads TGTGCCAGCACTGGGCAGACAGGAGAGGTATACCACTTT.